The sequence of this TCR beta chain was determined in a study of T cell repertoires in cytomegalovirus infection. Study information: Indications of both CMV infection and matching HLA type were provided by public TCR beta signatures.

TCRdb fed the reads into MiXCR, producing one record per CDR3 protein. The data show some 350,000 distinct CDR3 sequences, over 15% seen once. The CDR3 contains 14 residues. Germline V gene sequence: CDR1 SGHNT, CDR2 YYREEE (reference sequence). J lost 1 base, V lost 4 bases, and 4 bases had no gene match. Study conclusions and caveats: Within the response measured ex vivo, HLA-C-restricted CMV-specific TCR beta clonotypes were dominant. People with CMV and the relevant HLA were identified by cumulative public TCR beta family frequency.

This clonotype showed up just a few times. Its antigen is currently unknown. Material: PBMCs. The rearrangement links TRBV5-4 to TRBJ1-1; 7 nucleotides agree with TRBD1. This receptor was taken from a human donor in good health (CMV status not recorded). Some clones in this sample may be carry-over from other donors' samples. This CDR3 is CASSEDRSNTEAFF. The CDR3 DNA reads TGTGCCAGCAGCGAGGACAGGTCGAACACTGAAGCTTTCTTT. Variable domain in full (rest from reference TRBV5-4 and TRBJ1-1): ETGVTQSPTHLIKTRGQQVTLRCSSQSGHNTVSWYQQALGQGPQFIFQYYREEENGRGNFPPRFSGLQFPNYSSELNVNALELDDSALYLCASSEDRSNTEAFFGQGTRLTVV.